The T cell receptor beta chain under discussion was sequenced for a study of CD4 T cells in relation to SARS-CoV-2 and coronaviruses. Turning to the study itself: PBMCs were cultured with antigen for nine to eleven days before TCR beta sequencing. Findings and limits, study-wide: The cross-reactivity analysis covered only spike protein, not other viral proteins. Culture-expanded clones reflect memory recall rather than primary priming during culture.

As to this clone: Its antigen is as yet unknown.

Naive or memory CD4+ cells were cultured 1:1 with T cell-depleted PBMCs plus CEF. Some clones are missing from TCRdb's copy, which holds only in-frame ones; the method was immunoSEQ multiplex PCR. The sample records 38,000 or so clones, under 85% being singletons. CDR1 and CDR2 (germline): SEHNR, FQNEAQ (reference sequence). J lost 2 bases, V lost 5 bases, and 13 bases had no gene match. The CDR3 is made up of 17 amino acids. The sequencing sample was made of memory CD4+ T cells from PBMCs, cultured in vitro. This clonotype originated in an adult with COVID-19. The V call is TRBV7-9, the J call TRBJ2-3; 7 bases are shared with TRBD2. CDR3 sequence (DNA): TGTGCCAGCAGCCCTCTGTCCCCAGCGGGGTACACAGATACGCAGTATTTT. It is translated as CASSPLSPAGYTDTQYF. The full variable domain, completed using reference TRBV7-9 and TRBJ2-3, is DTGVSQNPRHKITKRGQNVTFRCDPISEHNRLYWYRQTLGQGPEFLTYFQNEAQLEKSRLLSDRFSAERPKGSFSTLEIQRTEQGDSAMYLCASSPLSPAGYTDTQYFGPGTRLTVL.